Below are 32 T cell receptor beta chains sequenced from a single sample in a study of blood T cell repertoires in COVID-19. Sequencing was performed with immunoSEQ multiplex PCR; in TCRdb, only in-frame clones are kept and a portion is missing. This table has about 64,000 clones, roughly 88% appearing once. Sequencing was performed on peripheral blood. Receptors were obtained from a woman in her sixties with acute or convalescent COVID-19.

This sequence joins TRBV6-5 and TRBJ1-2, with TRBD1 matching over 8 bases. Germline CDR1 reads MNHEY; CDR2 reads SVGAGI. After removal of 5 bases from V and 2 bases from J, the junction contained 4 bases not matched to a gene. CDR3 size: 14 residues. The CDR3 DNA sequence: TGTGCCAGCAGTACACGGGACAGGAACTATGGCTACACCTTC. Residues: CASSTRDRNYGYTF.

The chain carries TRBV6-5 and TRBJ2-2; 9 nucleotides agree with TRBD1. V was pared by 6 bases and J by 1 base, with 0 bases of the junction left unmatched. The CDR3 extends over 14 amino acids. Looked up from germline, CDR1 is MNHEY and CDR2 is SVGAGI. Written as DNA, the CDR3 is TGTGCCAGCAGGGGACAGGGGAACACCGGGGAGCTGTTTTTT. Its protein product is CASRGQGNTGELFF.

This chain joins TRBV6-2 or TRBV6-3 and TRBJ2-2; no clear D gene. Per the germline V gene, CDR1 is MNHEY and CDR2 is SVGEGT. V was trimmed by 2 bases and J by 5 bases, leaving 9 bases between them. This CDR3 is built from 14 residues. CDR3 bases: TGTGCCAGCAGTTACGTCCGGGTGACCGGGGAGCTGTTTTTT. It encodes CASSYVRVTGELFF.

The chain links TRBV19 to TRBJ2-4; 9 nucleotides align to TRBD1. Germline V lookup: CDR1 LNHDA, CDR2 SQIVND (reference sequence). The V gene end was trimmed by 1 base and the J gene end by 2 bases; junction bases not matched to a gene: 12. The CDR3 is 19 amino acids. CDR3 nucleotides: TGTGCCAGTAGTATAGTCCACCCACAGGGGGCCTTGTCCAAAAACATTCAGTACTTC. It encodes CASSIVHPQGALSKNIQYF.

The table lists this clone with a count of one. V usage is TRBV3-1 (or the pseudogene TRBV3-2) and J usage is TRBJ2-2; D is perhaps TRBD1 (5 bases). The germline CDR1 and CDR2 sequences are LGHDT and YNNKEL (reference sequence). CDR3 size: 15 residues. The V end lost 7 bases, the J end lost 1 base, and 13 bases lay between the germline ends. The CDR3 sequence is CASTLGALNTGELFF. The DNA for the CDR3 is TGTGCCAGCACCCTAGGGGCCCTGAACACCGGGGAGCTGTTTTTT.

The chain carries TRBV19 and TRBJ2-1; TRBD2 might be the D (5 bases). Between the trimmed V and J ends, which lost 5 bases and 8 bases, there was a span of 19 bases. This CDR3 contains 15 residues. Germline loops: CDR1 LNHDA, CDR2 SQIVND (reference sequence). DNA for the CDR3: TGTGCCAGTAGTTCACGGGATCGAAAGATCGATGAGCAGTTCTTC. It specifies CASSSRDRKIDEQFF.

The chain's CDR3 is CASSEAGTSGGADEQFF. DNA of the CDR3: TGTGCCAGCAGTGAAGCCGGGACTAGCGGGGGGGCAGATGAGCAGTTCTTC. This rearrangement joins TRBV6-4 to TRBJ2-1; 16 nucleotides line up with TRBD2. Trimming removed 3 bases from V and 8 bases from J; junction bases left unmatched: 7. CDR1 is MRHNA, CDR2 SNTAGT, per germline. The CDR3 covers 17 residues.

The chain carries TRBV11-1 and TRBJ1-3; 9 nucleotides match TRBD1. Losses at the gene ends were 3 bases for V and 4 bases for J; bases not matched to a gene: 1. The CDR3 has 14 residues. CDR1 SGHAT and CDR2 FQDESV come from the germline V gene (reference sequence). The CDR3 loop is CASSFGTGGNTIYF. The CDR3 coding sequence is TGTGCCAGCAGCTTTGGGACAGGGGGAAACACCATATATTTT.

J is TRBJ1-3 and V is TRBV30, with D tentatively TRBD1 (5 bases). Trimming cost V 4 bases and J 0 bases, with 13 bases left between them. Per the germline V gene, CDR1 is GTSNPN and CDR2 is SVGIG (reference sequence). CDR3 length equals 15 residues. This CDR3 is CAWNKGTLSGNTIYF. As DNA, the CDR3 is TGTGCCTGGAATAAGGGGACTCTCTCTGGAAACACCATATATTTT. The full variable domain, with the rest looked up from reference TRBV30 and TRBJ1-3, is SQTIHQWPATLVQPVGSPLSLECTVEGTSNPNLYWYRQAAGRGLQLLFYSVGIGQISSEVPQNLSASRPQDRQFILSSKKLLLSDSGFYLCAWNKGTLSGNTIYFGEGSWLTVV.

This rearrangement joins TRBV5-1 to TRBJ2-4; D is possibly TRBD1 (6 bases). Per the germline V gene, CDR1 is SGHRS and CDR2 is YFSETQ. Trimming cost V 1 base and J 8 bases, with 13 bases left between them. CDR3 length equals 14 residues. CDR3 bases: TGCGCCAGCAGCTTGTGGGGGCTGGGGGACATTCAGTACTTC. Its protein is CASSLWGLGDIQYF. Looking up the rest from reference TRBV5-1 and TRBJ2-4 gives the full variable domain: KAGVTQTPRYLIKTRGQQVTLSCSPISGHRSVSWYQQTPGQGLQFLFEYFSETQRNKGNFPGRFSGRQFSNSRSEMNVSTLELGDSALYLCASSLWGLGDIQYFGAGTRLSVL.

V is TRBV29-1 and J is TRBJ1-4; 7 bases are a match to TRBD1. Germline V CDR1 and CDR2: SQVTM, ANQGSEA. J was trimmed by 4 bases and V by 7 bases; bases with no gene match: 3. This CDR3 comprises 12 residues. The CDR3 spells CSAQGFNEKLFF. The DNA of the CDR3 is TGCAGCGCACAGGGGTTTAATGAAAAACTGTTTTTT.

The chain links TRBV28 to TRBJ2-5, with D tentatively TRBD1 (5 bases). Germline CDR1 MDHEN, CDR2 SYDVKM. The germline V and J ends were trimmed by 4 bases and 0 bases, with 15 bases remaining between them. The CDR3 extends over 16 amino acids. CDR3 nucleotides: TGTGCCAGCAGTTCCTCCTCGCAGGGATACCAAGAGACCCAGTACTTC. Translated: CASSSSSQGYQETQYF.

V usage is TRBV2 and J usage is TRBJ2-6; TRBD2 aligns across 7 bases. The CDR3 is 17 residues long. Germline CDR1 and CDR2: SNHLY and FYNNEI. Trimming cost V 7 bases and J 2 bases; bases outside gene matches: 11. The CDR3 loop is CASTELATPTGANVLTF. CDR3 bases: TGTGCCAGCACCGAACTAGCGACCCCCACTGGGGCCAACGTCCTGACTTTC.

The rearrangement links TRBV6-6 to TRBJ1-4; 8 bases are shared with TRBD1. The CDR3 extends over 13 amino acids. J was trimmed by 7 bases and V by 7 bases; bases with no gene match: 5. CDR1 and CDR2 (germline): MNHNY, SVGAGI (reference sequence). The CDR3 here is CASNQGAGEKLFF. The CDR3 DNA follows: TGTGCCAGCAACCAGGGGGCTGGTGAAAAACTGTTTTTT.

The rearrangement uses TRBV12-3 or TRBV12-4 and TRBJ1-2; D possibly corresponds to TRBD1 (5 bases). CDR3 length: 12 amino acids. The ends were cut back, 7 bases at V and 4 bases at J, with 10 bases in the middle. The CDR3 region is CASKSGGYGYTF. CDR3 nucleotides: TGTGCCAGCAAATCGGGGGGCTATGGCTACACCTTC.

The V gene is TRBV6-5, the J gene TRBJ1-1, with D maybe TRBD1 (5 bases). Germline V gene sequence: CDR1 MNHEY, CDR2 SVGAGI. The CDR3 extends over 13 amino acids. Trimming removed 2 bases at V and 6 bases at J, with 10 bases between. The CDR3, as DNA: TGTGCCAGCAGTTACGGGGAGGGGTCTGAAGCTTTCTTT. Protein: CASSYGEGSEAFF.

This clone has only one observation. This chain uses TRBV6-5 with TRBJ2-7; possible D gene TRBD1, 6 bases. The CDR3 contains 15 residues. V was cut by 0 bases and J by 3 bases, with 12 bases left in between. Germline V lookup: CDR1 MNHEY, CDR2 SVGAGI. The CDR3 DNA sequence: TGTGCCAGCAGTTACTCTTCAGGGGACCTCTACGAGCAGTACTTC. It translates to CASSYSSGDLYEQYF.

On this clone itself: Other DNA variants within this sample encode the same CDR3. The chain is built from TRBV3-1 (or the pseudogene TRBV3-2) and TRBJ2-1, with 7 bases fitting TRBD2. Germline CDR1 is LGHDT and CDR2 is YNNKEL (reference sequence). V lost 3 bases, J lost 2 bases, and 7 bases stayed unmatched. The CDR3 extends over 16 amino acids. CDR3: CASSHSERGPYNEQFF. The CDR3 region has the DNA TGTGCCAGCAGCCACTCTGAGCGGGGCCCCTACAATGAGCAGTTCTTC.

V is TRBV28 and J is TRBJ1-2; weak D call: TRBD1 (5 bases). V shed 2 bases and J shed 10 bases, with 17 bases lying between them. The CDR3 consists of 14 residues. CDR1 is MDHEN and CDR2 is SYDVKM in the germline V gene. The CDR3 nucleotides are TGTGCCAGCAGTTTAGGAGGGGCCGAAAGGATCTACACCTTC. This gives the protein CASSLGGAERIYTF.

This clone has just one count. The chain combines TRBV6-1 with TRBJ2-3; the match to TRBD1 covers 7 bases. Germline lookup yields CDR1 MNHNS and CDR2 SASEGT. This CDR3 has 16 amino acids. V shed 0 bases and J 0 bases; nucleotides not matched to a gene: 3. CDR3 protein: CASSEATGSSTDTQYF. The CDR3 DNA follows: TGTGCCAGCAGTGAAGCGACAGGGTCTAGCACAGATACGCAGTATTTT.

CDR3 protein: CASSVEGQGAWNTEAFF. The CDR3, as DNA: TGTGCCAGCAGCGTCGAGGGACAGGGGGCTTGGAACACTGAAGCTTTCTTT. This sequence joins TRBV9 and TRBJ1-1; TRBD1 agrees at 12 bases. With V trimmed by 2 bases and J by 1 base, 6 bases remained unmatched. CDR3 length: 17 amino acids. Germline CDR1 and CDR2: SGDLS and YYNGEE.

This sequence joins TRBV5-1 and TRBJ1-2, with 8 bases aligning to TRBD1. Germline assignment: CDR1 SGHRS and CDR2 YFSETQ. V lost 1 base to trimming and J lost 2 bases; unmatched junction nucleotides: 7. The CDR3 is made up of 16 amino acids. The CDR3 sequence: CASSLNVQGGNYGYTF. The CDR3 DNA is TGCGCCAGCAGCTTGAATGTACAGGGGGGAAACTATGGCTACACCTTC.

The CDR3 region is CASSLGQGLREQYF. CDR3 bases: TGCGCCAGCAGCTTGGGGCAGGGCCTGAGGGAGCAGTACTTC. This rearrangement joins TRBV5-1 to TRBJ2-7; TRBD1 is a possible D gene (5 bases). Germline-derived CDR1 and CDR2 are SGHRS and YFSETQ. The CDR3 is 14 residues long. V lost 0 bases, J lost 7 bases, and 14 bases lay in between.

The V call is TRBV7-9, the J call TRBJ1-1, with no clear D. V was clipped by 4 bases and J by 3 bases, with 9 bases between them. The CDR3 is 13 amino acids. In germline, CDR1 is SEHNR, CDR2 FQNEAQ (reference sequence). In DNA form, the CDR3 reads TGTGCCAGCAGCTCTGAGGGATACACTGAAGCTTTCTTT. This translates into CASSSEGYTEAFF.

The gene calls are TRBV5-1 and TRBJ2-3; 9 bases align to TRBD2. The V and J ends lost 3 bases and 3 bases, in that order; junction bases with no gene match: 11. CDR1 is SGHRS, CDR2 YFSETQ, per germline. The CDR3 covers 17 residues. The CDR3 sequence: CASSSLLAGTGTDTQYF. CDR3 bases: TGCGCCAGCAGCTCTTTACTAGCGGGCACCGGGACAGATACGCAGTATTTT.

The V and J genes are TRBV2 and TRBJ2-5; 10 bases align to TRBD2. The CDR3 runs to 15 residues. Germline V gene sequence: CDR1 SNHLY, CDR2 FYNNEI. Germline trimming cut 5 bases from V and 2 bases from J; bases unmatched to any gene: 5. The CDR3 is CASSRSGGAQETQYF. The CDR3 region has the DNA TGTGCCAGCAGTCGGAGCGGGGGGGCTCAAGAGACCCAGTACTTC.

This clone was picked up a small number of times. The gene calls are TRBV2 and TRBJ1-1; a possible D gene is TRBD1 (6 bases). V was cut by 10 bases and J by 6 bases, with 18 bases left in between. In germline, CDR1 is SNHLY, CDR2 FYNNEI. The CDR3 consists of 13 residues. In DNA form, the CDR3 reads TGTGCCACCCTACAGGGAATAATTTCTGAAGCTTTCTTT. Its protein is CATLQGIISEAFF.

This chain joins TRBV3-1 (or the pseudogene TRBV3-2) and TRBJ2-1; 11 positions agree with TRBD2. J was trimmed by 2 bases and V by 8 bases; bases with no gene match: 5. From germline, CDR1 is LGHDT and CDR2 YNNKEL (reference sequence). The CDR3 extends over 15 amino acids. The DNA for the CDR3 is TGTGCCAGCCACAATAGCGGGGGGGCCTACAATGAGCAGTTCTTC. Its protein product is CASHNSGGAYNEQFF.

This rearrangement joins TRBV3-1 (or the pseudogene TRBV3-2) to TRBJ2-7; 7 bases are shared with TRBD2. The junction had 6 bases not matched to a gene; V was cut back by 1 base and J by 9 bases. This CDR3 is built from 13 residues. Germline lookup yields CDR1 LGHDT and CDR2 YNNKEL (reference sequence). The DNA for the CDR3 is TGTGCCAGCAGCCAAGGGGGGGGAAATGGGCAGTACTTC. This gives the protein CASSQGGGNGQYF.

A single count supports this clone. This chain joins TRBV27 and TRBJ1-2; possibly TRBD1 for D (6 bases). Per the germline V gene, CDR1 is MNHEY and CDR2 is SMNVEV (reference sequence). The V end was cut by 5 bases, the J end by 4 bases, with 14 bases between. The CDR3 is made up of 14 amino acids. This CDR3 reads CASSPRGSIYGYTF. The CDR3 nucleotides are TGTGCCAGCAGTCCCAGGGGCTCGATCTATGGCTACACCTTC.

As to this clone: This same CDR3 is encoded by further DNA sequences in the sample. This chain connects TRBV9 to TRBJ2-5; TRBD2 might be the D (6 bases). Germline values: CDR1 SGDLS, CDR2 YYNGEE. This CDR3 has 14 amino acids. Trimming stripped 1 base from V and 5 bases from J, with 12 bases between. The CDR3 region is CASSVRGGMETQYF. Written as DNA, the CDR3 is TGTGCCAGCAGCGTACGTGGAGGGATGGAGACCCAGTACTTC.

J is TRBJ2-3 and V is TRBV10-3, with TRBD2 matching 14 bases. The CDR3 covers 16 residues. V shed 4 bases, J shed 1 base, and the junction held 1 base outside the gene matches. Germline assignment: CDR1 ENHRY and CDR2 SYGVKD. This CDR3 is CAISGGLAGGTDTQYF. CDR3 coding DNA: TGTGCCATCAGTGGGGGACTAGCGGGGGGCACAGATACGCAGTATTTT.